These 14 T cell receptor beta chains came from one sample sequenced in a study of chemoradiotherapy in HPV16-positive cancers. The table came from immunoSEQ multiplex PCR; TCRdb's copy has only in-frame clones and leaves some out. This sample has about 8,600 clones, with roughly 91% found just once. The sample in question was blood, obtained from a patient who underwent chemoradiotherapy. The receptor source for this set is a human donor with HPV-associated anogenital cancer.

The V call is TRBV14, the J call TRBJ1-2, with no clear D. V shed 4 bases and J shed 5 bases, with 11 bases lying between them. The CDR3 is 13 residues long. Looked up from germline, CDR1 is SGHDN and CDR2 is FVKESK. CDR3 amino acids: CASSPTSVYGYTF. CDR3 DNA: TGTGCCAGCAGCCCCACTTCGGTATATGGCTACACCTTC.

V is TRBV5-1 and J is TRBJ1-6; the match to TRBD1 covers 8 bases. With 4 bases clipped from V and 7 bases from J, the junction kept 1 base outside the gene matches. Looked up from germline, CDR1 is SGHRS and CDR2 is YFSETQ. This CDR3 has 13 residues. The CDR3 region is CASSRTGNSPLHF. The CDR3 coding sequence is TGCGCCAGCAGCCGGACAGGGAATTCACCCCTCCACTTT.

This sequence joins TRBV18 and TRBJ2-2, with a possible D match to TRBD2 (6 bases). The length of the CDR3 is 15 residues. Germline V gene lookup returns CDR1 KGHSH and CDR2 LQKENI. V was trimmed by 0 bases and J by 3 bases, leaving 8 bases between them. CDR3 loop: CASSPPRGDTGELFF. The DNA of the CDR3 is TGTGCCAGCTCACCACCGCGGGGTGACACCGGGGAGCTGTTTTTT. The full variable domain, with the rest looked up from reference TRBV18 and TRBJ2-2, is NAGVMQNPRHLVRRRGQEARLRCSPMKGHSHVYWYRQLPEEGLKFMVYLQKENIIDESGMPKERFSAEFPKEGPSILRIQQVVRGDSAAYFCASSPPRGDTGELFFGEGSRLTVL.

This clone has a handful of counts. The CDR3 coding sequence is TGCAGCGTGGGGACAGGGGGCAACGAGCAGTACTTC. Translating it yields CSVGTGGNEQYF. The chain couples TRBV29-1 to TRBJ2-7; TRBD1 matches 12 bases. Germline V gene lookup returns CDR1 SQVTM and CDR2 ANQGSEA. J lost 5 bases, V lost 6 bases, and 2 bases had no gene match. The CDR3 extends over 12 amino acids.

This sequence joins TRBV19 and TRBJ1-1; D ambiguous. The CDR3 has 12 residues. Trimming took 8 bases from V and 6 from J, leaving 13 bases between them. The V gene's germline CDR1 is LNHDA and CDR2 SQIVND (reference sequence). The CDR3 protein is CASLTGSSEAFF. CDR3 sequence (DNA): TGTGCCAGTCTCACTGGTTCTTCTGAAGCTTTCTTT.

The chain has TRBV9 and TRBJ1-6; D is undetermined. V lost 3 bases, J lost 7 bases, and 14 bases lay in between. CDR1 and CDR2 from the germline V gene are SGDLS and YYNGEE. This CDR3 region has 15 residues. CDR3 loop: CASSAYAGSNSPLHF. The DNA of the CDR3 is TGTGCCAGCAGCGCTTACGCCGGGTCCAATTCACCCCTCCACTTT.

The chain joins TRBV2 to TRBJ2-7; D may correspond to TRBD1 or TRBD2 (5 bases each). This CDR3 is built from 14 residues. The V end was cut by 6 bases, the J end by 3 bases, with 15 bases between. Germline CDR1 reads SNHLY; CDR2 reads FYNNEI. CDR3 DNA sequence: TGTGCCAGCAGAAGCTTGGGGGATCTCTACGAGCAGTACTTC. Protein product: CASRSLGDLYEQYF.

The chain couples TRBV2 to TRBJ2-2; 10 bases agree with TRBD2. V trimming: 6 bases; J trimming: 5 bases; junction bases outside the gene matches: 6. The CDR3 length is 15 residues. Germline CDR1 SNHLY, CDR2 FYNNEI. The DNA of the CDR3 is TGTGCCAGCAGGTTAGCGGGAGGTAGGACCGGGGAGCTGTTTTTT. Translated, it gives CASRLAGGRTGELFF. Looking up the rest from reference TRBV2 and TRBJ2-2 gives the full variable domain: EPEVTQTPSHQVTQMGQEVILRCVPISNHLYFYWYRQILGQKVEFLVSFYNNEISEKSEIFDDQFSVERPDGSNFTLKIRSTKLEDSAMYFCASRLAGGRTGELFFGEGSRLTVL.

The chain recombines TRBV30 with TRBJ2-2; perhaps TRBD1 as D (5 bases). Germline values: CDR1 GTSNPN, CDR2 SVGIG (reference sequence). This CDR3 contains 16 residues. Trimming pared 1 base from V and 1 base from J, leaving 13 bases between. The CDR3 loop reads CAWSETASLNTGELFF. As DNA, the CDR3 is TGTGCCTGGAGTGAGACAGCTAGTCTGAACACCGGGGAGCTGTTTTTT.

V gene TRBV5-5 combines with J gene TRBJ2-1, with 8 bases aligning to TRBD1. The CDR3 is 14 amino acids. The V gene end was trimmed by 4 bases and the J gene end by 7 bases; junction bases not matched to a gene: 7. CDR1 SGHKS and CDR2 YYEKEE come from the germline V gene (reference sequence). The CDR3 nucleotides are TGTGCCAGCAGCCCGGGACAGGTGGGGAATGAGCAGTTCTTC. Its protein is CASSPGQVGNEQFF.

This clone is a singleton in its sample. The chain employs TRBV2 and TRBJ2-3; possibly TRBD2 for D (6 bases). V lost 4 bases, J lost 2 bases, and 13 bases lay in between. Germline CDR1 and CDR2: SNHLY and FYNNEI. The CDR3 contains 15 residues. Here the CDR3 DNA reads TGTGCCAGCAGTGGAGGGGCTAGCGACACAGATACGCAGTATTTT. Its protein product is CASSGGASDTDTQYF.

This rearrangement joins TRBV5-6 to TRBJ2-6; D gene ambiguous. The CDR3 covers 18 residues. Trimming pared 4 bases from V and 2 bases from J, leaving 19 bases between. Germline CDR1 and CDR2: SGHDT and YYEEEE. CDR3 bases: TGTGCCAGCAGCCGAAGACCAGAAGCTCTACCTGGGGCCAACGTCCTGACTTTC. The encoded protein is CASSRRPEALPGANVLTF.

The chain links TRBV28 to TRBJ1-4, with 8 bases fitting TRBD1. The V and J ends lost 5 bases and 2 bases, in that order; junction bases with no gene match: 7. This CDR3 has 16 residues. Per germline, CDR1 MDHEN and CDR2 SYDVKM. The CDR3, as DNA: TGTGCCAGCAGTAGACCAGGGGGCTCGACTAATGAAAAACTGTTTTTT. This encodes CASSRPGGSTNEKLFF.

The table lists this clone with a few counts. V is TRBV4-1 and J is TRBJ1-1, with 8 positions matching TRBD1. V dropped 0 bases and J dropped 2; count of bases not matched to a gene: 2. CDR3 length: 15 residues. CDR1 is MGHRA and CDR2 is YSYEKL in the germline V gene. In DNA, the CDR3 is TGCGCCAGCAGCCAAGAGTCAGGGGGCAACACTGAAGCTTTCTTT. This gives the protein CASSQESGGNTEAFF.